This entry features one TCR beta chain sequence. The sample originates from a study of blood T cell repertoires in COVID-19. Repertoires were generated with immunoSEQ multiplex PCR, while TCRdb's copy carries only in-frame clones and drops some. The profile shows approximately 76,000 clones, 88% of them singletons. This receptor was obtained from a human donor in a cohort sampled during active COVID-19. Source material: peripheral blood.

CDR3 sequence reads: CASSQLGGANTGELFF. The CDR3 nucleotides read TGCGCCAGCAGCCAACTAGGGGGAGCGAACACCGGGGAGCTGTTTTTT. This chain connects TRBV4-1 to TRBJ2-2; possible D gene TRBD1, 6 bases. Germline V gene data show CDR1 as MGHRA and CDR2 as YSYEKL. The CDR3 runs to 16 residues. Trimming removed 2 bases at V and 0 bases at J, with 10 bases between.